This T cell receptor beta chain is from a study of T cells after yellow fever vaccination. Study observations and caveats: Abundant contaminating clonotypes from the bulk population could appear in FACS-sorted repertoires.

TCRdb reanalysed the 5' RACE reads using MiXCR and keeps one entry per CDR3 protein. The sample holds 550,000 to 750,000 distinct CDR3 sequences, approximately 15% seen once. There are 17 residues in the CDR3. Germline CDR1 and CDR2: MDHEN and SYDVKM. V dropped 4 bases and J dropped 4; count of bases not matched to a gene: 13. As to this clonotype: Its antigen is undetermined.

The source material was PBMCs, sampled on the day of the yellow fever booster vaccination. The chain couples TRBV28 to TRBJ2-1, with 7 bases that match TRBD1. The receptor was isolated from a man aged 25-45 years who received the YFV17D yellow fever vaccine. The DNA for the CDR3 is TGTGCCAGCAGTTCTATATCCTTCGACAGGGCTTACAATGAGCAGTTCTTC. It encodes CASSSISFDRAYNEQFF.